This TCR beta chain came from a study of identical twins. TCRdb re-called the 5' RACE reads through MiXCR, storing one row per CDR3 protein. The sample consists of more than 1.5 million distinct CDR3 sequences, about 32% of them appearing once. This clonotype occurred a few times. The V end was cut by 0 bases, the J end by 5 bases, with 8 bases between. The germline CDR1 and CDR2 sequences are MNHEY and SVGAGI. The CDR3 loop spans 14 amino acids. The sequence derives from a newborn girl in good health. The chain carries TRBV6-5 and TRBJ2-1; D gene uncertain. The sequenced sample was cord blood. The CDR3 DNA reads as TGTGCCAGCAGTTACTCGGCGGCGGACAATGAGCAGTTCTTC. As protein: CASSYSAADNEQFF.